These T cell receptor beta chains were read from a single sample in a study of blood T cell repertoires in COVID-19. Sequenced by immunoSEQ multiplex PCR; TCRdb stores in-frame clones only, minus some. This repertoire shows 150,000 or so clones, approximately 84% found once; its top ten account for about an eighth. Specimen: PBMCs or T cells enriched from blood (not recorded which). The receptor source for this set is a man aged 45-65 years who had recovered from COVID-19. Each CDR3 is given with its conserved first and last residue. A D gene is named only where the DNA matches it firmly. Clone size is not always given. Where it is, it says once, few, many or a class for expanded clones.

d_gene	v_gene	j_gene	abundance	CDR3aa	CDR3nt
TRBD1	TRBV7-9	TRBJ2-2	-	CASTSPKVYRDRGTGELFF	TGTGCCAGCACATCACCGAAAGTTTATCGGGACAGGGGCACCGGGGAGCTGTTTTTT
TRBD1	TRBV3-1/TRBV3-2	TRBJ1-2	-	CASSQGQGASYGYTF	TGTGCCAGCAGCCAAGGGCAGGGGGCGTCGTATGGCTACACCTTC
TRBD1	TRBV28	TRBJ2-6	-	CASSRRTGRANVLTF	TGTGCCAGCAGTCGCCGGACAGGGAGGGCCAACGTCCTGACTTTC
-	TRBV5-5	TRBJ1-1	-	CASSLAATNPEAFF	TGTGCCAGCAGCTTGGCCGCGACAAACCCTGAAGCTTTCTTT
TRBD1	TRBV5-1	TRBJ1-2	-	CASSWTGGGNYGYTF	TGCGCCAGCAGCTGGACAGGAGGCGGCAACTATGGCTACACCTTC
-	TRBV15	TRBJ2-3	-	CATSRGGGLTDTQYF	TGTGCCACCAGCAGGGGTGGCGGCCTCACAGATACGCAGTATTTT
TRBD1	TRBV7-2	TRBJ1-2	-	CASSQSKTGGGSHGYTF	TGTGCCAGCAGCCAATCTAAGACAGGGGGCGGGTCGCATGGCTACACCTTC
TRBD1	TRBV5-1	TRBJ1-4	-	CASTSGTGPEKLFF	TGCGCCAGCACCTCCGGGACAGGGCCTGAAAAACTGTTTTTT
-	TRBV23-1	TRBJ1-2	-	CATPVYGYTF	TGCGCCACCCCGGTTTATGGCTACACCTTC
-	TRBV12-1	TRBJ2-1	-	CASSSRGREYNEQFF	TGTGCCAGCAGCTCCAGGGGGCGAGAGTACAATGAGCAGTTCTTC
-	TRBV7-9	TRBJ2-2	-	CASSERSGELFF	TGTGCCAGCAGCGAACGTAGCGGGGAGCTGTTTTTT
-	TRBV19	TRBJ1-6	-	CASSIGQTLPLHF	TGTGCCAGTAGTATTGGACAGACCCTACCCCTCCACTTT
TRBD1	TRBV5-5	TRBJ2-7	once	CASSPGQVYEQYF	TGTGCCAGCAGCCCGGGACAGGTATACGAGCAGTACTTC
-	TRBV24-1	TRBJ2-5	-	CATSEGSGETQYF	TGTGCCACCAGTGAGGGGTCGGGGGAGACCCAGTACTTC
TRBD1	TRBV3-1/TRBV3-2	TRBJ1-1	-	CASSSRTGRNGEAFF	TGTGCCAGCAGCTCACGGACAGGGAGGAATGGAGAAGCTTTCTTT
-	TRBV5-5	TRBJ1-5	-	CASSPVGTRNQPQHF	TGTGCCAGCAGCCCCGTCGGGACACGTAATCAGCCCCAGCATTTT
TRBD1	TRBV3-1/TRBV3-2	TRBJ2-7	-	CASSPGGLGGYHEQYF	TGTGCCAGCAGCCCAGGGGGCCTAGGGGGGTACCACGAGCAGTACTTC
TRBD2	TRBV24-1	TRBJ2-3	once	CATSDPLSGGTDTQYF	TGTGCCACCAGTGATCCCCTTAGCGGGGGCACAGATACGCAGTATTTT
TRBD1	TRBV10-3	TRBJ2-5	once	CAISESTGPKTQYF	TGTGCCATCAGTGAGTCGACAGGGCCTAAGACCCAGTACTTC
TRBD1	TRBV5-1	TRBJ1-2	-	CASSTGQGDGYTF	TGCGCCAGCAGCACCGGACAGGGCGATGGCTACACCTTC
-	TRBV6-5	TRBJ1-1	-	CASSSRKGVLNTEAFF	TGTGCCAGCAGTTCCCGGAAGGGGGTCTTGAACACTGAAGCTTTCTTT
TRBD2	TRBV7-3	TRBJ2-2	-	CASSSTSGGNTGELFF	TGTGCCAGCAGCTCCACTAGCGGGGGGAACACCGGGGAGCTGTTTTTT
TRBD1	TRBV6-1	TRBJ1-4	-	CASATGGSNEKLFF	TGTGCCAGCGCCACAGGGGGGTCTAATGAAAAACTGTTTTTT
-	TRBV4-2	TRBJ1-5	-	CASSQVPDSQPQHF	TGTGCCAGCAGCCAAGTACCGGACAGTCAGCCCCAGCATTTT
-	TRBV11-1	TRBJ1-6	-	CASSLGGVQNSPLHF	TGTGCCAGCAGCTTAGGAGGAGTCCAAAATTCACCCCTCCACTTT
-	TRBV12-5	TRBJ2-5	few	CASGLGQVGETQYF	TGTGCTAGTGGTTTGGGACAGGTTGGGGAGACCCAGTACTTC
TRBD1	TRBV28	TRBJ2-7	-	CASSSPGQGSYEQYF	TGTGCCAGCAGCTCCCCGGGACAGGGTTCCTACGAGCAGTACTTC
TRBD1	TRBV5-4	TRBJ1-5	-	CASSRGTGMNQPQHF	TGTGCCAGCAGCCGGGGGACAGGGATGAATCAGCCCCAGCATTTT
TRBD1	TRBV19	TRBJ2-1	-	CASSTKDRNGNEQFF	TGTGCCAGTAGTACGAAGGACAGGAACGGGAATGAGCAGTTCTTC
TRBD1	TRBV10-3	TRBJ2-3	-	CAIPHVGGADTQYF	TGTGCCATCCCCCACGTAGGGGGCGCAGATACGCAGTATTTT
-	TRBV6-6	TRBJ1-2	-	CASSYSHREPNGYTF	TGTGCCAGCAGTTACTCCCACAGGGAGCCAAACGGCTACACCTTC
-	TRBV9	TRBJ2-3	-	CASSVGPTTLPDTQYF	TGTGCCAGCAGCGTAGGCCCAACTACGCTACCAGATACGCAGTATTTT
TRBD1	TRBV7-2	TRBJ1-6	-	CASSLQGESYNSPLHF	TGTGCCAGCAGCTTACAGGGGGAGTCCTATAATTCACCCCTCCACTTT
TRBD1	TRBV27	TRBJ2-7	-	CASSPTGTGTPEQYF	TGTGCCAGCAGTCCAACCGGGACAGGGACCCCCGAGCAGTACTTC
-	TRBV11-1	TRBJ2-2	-	CASSSPQGSNTGELFF	TGTGCCAGCAGCTCCCCTCAGGGTTCGAACACCGGGGAGCTGTTTTTT
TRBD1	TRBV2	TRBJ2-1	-	CASRGTAINNEQFF	TGTGCCAGCCGAGGGACAGCGATAAACAATGAGCAGTTCTTC
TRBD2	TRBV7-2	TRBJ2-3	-	CASSRDYSTDTQYF	TGTGCCAGCAGCCGGGACTACAGCACAGATACGCAGTATTTT